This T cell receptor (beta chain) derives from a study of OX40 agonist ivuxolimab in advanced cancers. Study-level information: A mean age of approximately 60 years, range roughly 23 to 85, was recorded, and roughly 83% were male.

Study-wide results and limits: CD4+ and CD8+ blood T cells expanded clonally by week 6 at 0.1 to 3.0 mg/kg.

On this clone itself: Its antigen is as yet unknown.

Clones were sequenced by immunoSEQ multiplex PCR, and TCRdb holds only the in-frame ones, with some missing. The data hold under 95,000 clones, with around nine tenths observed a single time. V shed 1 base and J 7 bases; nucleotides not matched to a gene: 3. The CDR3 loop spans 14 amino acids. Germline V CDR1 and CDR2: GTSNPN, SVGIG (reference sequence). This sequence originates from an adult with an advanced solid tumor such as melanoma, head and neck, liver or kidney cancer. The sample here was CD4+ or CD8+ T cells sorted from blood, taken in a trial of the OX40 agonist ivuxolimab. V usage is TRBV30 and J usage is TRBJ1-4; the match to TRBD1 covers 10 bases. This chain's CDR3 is CAWSGQGASEKLFF. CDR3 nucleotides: TGTGCCTGGAGTGGACAGGGGGCCTCTGAAAAACTGTTTTTT. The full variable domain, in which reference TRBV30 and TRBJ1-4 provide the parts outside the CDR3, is SQTIHQWPATLVQPVGSPLSLECTVEGTSNPNLYWYRQAAGRGLQLLFYSVGIGQISSEVPQNLSASRPQDRQFILSSKKLLLSDSGFYLCAWSGQGASEKLFFGSGTQLSVL.